This TCR beta chain was recovered during a study of cytomegalovirus exposure and HLA in healthy donors. As for the study in general: An early data release held tens of millions of unique TCRs from HLA-typed donors.

Amplification used 60 Vbeta primers and 13 Jbeta primers. The protocol was immunoSEQ multiplex PCR, while the TCRdb copy is restricted to in-frame clones and leaves out a portion. The repertoire has approximately 180,000 clones, more than 75% of them found once; the top ten carry approximately 1.9%. Findings of the study overall: Donor immune exposure was known only as CMV serostatus. Most of the TCR beta V segments (in an earlier analysis) were productive either about 87% or about 30% of the time. Among the CMV-associated chains, three were confirmed in vitro as specific for CMV antigens.

For this clone: Its antigen is still unknown.

Deletions cut 2 bases from V and 2 bases from J, with 7 bases between. Germline V CDR1 and CDR2: MDHEN, SYDVKM. CDR3 length: 14 residues. The sequenced sample was PBMCs. The clonotype originates from a woman aged 18 to 35 in good health and CMV-seronegative. This chain joins TRBV28 and TRBJ1-5; D ambiguous. The CDR3 loop is CASSLSQGNQPQHF. In DNA form, the CDR3 reads TGTGCCAGCAGTTTAAGCCAGGGCAATCAGCCCCAGCATTTT.